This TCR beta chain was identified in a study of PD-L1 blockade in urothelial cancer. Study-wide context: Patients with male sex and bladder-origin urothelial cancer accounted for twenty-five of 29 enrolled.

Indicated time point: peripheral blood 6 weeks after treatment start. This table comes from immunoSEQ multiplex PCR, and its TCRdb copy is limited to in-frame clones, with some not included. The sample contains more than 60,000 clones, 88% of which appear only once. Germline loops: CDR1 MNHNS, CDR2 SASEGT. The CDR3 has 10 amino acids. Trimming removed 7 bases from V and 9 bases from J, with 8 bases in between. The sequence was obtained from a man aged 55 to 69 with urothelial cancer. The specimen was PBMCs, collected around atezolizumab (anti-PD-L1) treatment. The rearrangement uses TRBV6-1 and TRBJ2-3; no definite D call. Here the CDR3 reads CASIAITQYF. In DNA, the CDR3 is TGTGCCAGCATAGCTATAACGCAGTATTTT.